This TCR beta chain comes out of a study of shared clonotypes between healthy human individuals. Clones were sequenced by immunoSEQ multiplex PCR, and TCRdb holds only the in-frame ones, with some missing. Among roughly 2.1 million clones listed, under 95% were seen once. Naive CD8 cells, CD45RO-negative and positively selected for CCR7, excluded terminally differentiated effector memory CD45RA+ cells. The CDR3 contains 14 residues. Trimming pared 6 bases from V and 2 bases from J, leaving 13 bases between. Germline-derived CDR1 and CDR2 are SGHAT and FQNNGV. The specimen sequenced was naive CD8+ T cells from PBMCs. The sequence was collected from a man aged 18 to 30 in good health. Some clones in this sample may be carry-over from other donors' samples. The V and J genes are TRBV11-2 and TRBJ2-5, with D unclear. The CDR3 DNA sequence: TGTGCCAGCAGAGGGCTAGGCCGACAAGAGACCCAGTACTTC. Encoded protein: CASRGLGRQETQYF.